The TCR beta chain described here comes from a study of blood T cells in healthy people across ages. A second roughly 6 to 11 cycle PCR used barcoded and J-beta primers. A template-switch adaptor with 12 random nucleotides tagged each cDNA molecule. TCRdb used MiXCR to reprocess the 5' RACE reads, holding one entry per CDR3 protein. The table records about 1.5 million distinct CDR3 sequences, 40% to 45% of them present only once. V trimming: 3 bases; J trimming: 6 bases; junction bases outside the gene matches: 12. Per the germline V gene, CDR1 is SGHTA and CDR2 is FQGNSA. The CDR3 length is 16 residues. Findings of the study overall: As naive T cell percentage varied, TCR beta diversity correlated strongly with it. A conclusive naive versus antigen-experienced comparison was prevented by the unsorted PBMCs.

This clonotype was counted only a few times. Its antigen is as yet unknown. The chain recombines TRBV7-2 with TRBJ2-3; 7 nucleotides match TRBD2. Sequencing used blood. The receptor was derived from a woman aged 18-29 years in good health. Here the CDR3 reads CASSFTGLPTSDTQYF. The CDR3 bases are TGTGCCAGCAGCTTTACGGGACTACCCACCTCCGATACGCAGTATTTT.